Listed here are 25 T cell receptor beta chains from one sample, sequenced in a study of blood T cell repertoires in COVID-19. TCRdb's copy holds only in-frame clones and misses some; the assay was immunoSEQ multiplex PCR. The table lists approximately 310,000 clones, about 90% of them singletons. The sample taken for sequencing was peripheral blood. These receptors all stem from a woman between 50 and 59 years old who had recovered from COVID-19.

This chain links TRBV3-1 (or the pseudogene TRBV3-2) with TRBJ1-6, with TRBD1 matching over 10 bases. V trimming: 0 bases; J trimming: 7 bases; junction bases outside the gene matches: 6. The CDR3 sequence is 17 residues long. Germline values: CDR1 LGHDT, CDR2 YNNKEL (reference sequence). The CDR3 nucleotides are TGTGCCAGCAGCCAAGATTGGACAGGGGGTGGAAATTCACCCCTCCACTTT. It encodes CASSQDWTGGGNSPLHF.

The chain links TRBV3-1 (or the pseudogene TRBV3-2) to TRBJ1-1; TRBD1 aligns across 7 bases. Losses at the gene ends were 4 bases for V and 9 bases for J; bases not matched to a gene: 11. The CDR3 contains 14 residues. Germline-derived CDR1 and CDR2 are LGHDT and YNNKEL (reference sequence). This CDR3 is CASSPSTGALKAFF. The CDR3 bases are TGTGCCAGCAGCCCATCCACAGGGGCGTTAAAAGCTTTCTTT.

The rearrangement uses TRBV7-9 and TRBJ2-3; D uncertain. There are 11 residues in the CDR3. In germline, CDR1 is SEHNR, CDR2 FQNEAQ (reference sequence). V was shortened by 3 bases and J by 10 bases, with 8 bases between the two germline ends. The CDR3 spells CASSLGLAQYF. CDR3 coding DNA: TGTGCCAGCAGCTTGGGTCTAGCGCAGTATTTT. The full variable domain, in which reference TRBV7-9 and TRBJ2-3 provide the parts outside the CDR3, is DTGVSQNPRHKITKRGQNVTFRCDPISEHNRLYWYRQTLGQGPEFLTYFQNEAQLEKSRLLSDRFSAERPKGSFSTLEIQRTEQGDSAMYLCASSLGLAQYFGPGTRLTVL.

There are a few counts of this clone. V is TRBV19 and J is TRBJ1-6, with 7 nucleotides matching TRBD1. This CDR3 contains 16 residues. V shed 5 bases, J shed 0 bases, and the junction held 4 bases outside the gene matches. Germline loops: CDR1 LNHDA, CDR2 SQIVND (reference sequence). The CDR3 bases are TGTGCCAGTAGTGGGACAGCCGGCTCCTATAATTCACCCCTCCACTTT. Protein product: CASSGTAGSYNSPLHF.

The chain has TRBV5-1 and TRBJ1-1; D is ambiguous. The CDR3 consists of 16 residues. Germline V CDR1 and CDR2: SGHRS, YFSETQ. The V end was cut by 0 bases, the J end by 0 bases, with 12 bases between. The CDR3 region has the DNA TGCGCCAGCAGCTTGGGGGCAGGTTCTTTGAACACTGAAGCTTTCTTT. Residues: CASSLGAGSLNTEAFF.

A note on this clone: At the DNA level, this CDR3 is encoded by other sequences in the same sample as well. This rearrangement joins TRBV18 to TRBJ1-5; possibly TRBD1 for D (6 bases). The germline CDR1 and CDR2 sequences are KGHSH and LQKENI. CDR3 length: 13 residues. V dropped 6 bases and J dropped 4 bases, with 10 bases sitting between them. The DNA for the CDR3 is TGTGCCAGCTCCCCTGGACAGAATCAGCCCCAGCATTTT. Translating it yields CASSPGQNQPQHF.

The CDR3 nucleotides read TGTGCCAGCAGTTTGGGGCAGGGGGTGTCCTATGGCTACACCTTC. Its translation: CASSLGQGVSYGYTF. The chain employs TRBV28 and TRBJ1-2; TRBD1 matches at 7 bases. This CDR3 comprises 15 residues. The trim removed 3 bases at V and 4 bases at J, leaving 8 bases unmatched. CDR1 and CDR2 from the germline V gene are MDHEN and SYDVKM.

The CDR3 protein is CASSIGAGDQPQHF. DNA for the CDR3: TGTGCCAGTAGTATAGGGGCAGGGGACCAGCCCCAGCATTTT. The chain has TRBV19 and TRBJ1-5; tentative D call: TRBD1 (6 bases). Deletions cut 1 base from V and 7 bases from J, with 11 bases between. The germline gives CDR1 LNHDA, CDR2 SQIVND (reference sequence). This CDR3 is 14 amino acids long.

This clone was detected only once. The genes are TRBV6-5 and TRBJ1-2; D may be TRBD1 (5 bases). The germline V gene has CDR1 MNHEY and CDR2 SVGAGI. The CDR3 sequence is 13 residues long. V lost 11 bases and J 0 bases, leaving 13 bases between the germline ends. Here the CDR3 reads CAGASQANYGYTF. The DNA of the CDR3 is TGTGCCGGGGCCTCGCAAGCTAACTATGGCTACACCTTC.

The CDR3: CASSSTGVLWPQHF. DNA for the CDR3: TGTGCCAGCAGTTCAACAGGAGTTTTATGGCCCCAGCATTTT. The chain combines TRBV28 with TRBJ1-5, with D perhaps TRBD1 (5 bases). Trimming cost V 4 bases and J 9 bases, with 16 bases left between them. Per the germline V gene, CDR1 is MDHEN and CDR2 is SYDVKM. The CDR3 loop spans 14 amino acids.

The chain recombines TRBV25-1 with TRBJ1-1; D is unresolved. The CDR3 has 15 amino acids. V was shortened by 2 bases and J by 10 bases, with 20 bases between the two germline ends. Germline V lookup: CDR1 MGHDK, CDR2 SYGVNS. CDR3 residues: CASSEIMCGNLAAFF. CDR3 sequence (DNA): TGTGCCAGCAGTGAAATTATGTGTGGTAACCTGGCAGCTTTCTTT.

This chain joins TRBV5-4 and TRBJ2-7, with a weak D call TRBD1 (6 bases). Germline CDR1 is SGHNT and CDR2 is YYREEE (reference sequence). The V gene lost 5 bases and the J gene lost 5 bases, with 11 bases spanning the gap. This CDR3 comprises 12 residues. CDR3 in amino acids: CASRDHRDEQYF. As DNA, the CDR3 is TGTGCCAGCAGGGACCACAGGGACGAGCAGTACTTC.

CDR3: CASSLSIGGRGYTF. CDR3 bases: TGTGCCAGCAGTTTATCGATAGGGGGCAGAGGCTACACCTTC. This rearrangement joins TRBV27 to TRBJ1-2, with 7 bases fitting TRBD1. V lost 0 bases to trimming and J lost 8 bases; unmatched junction nucleotides: 6. The germline CDR1 and CDR2 sequences are MNHEY and SMNVEV (reference sequence). This CDR3 region has 14 residues.

This clone is labeled large. This chain connects TRBV19 to TRBJ1-1, with D maybe TRBD1 (5 bases). V lost 2 bases and J 7 bases, leaving 8 bases between the germline ends. The CDR3 is 12 residues long. CDR1 and CDR2 (germline): LNHDA, SQIVND (reference sequence). DNA of the CDR3: TGTGCCAGTAGTATACAGGGCAATGAAGCTTTCTTT. Translating gives CASSIQGNEAFF.

The chain combines TRBV5-1 with TRBJ2-2, with 9 bases aligning to TRBD1. The CDR3 is 16 residues long. CDR1 is SGHRS, CDR2 YFSETQ, per germline. V was clipped by 5 bases and J by 2 bases; unmatched bases: 7. CDR3 DNA sequence: TGCGCCAGCAGACCCGGGACAGGGACTAACACCGGGGAGCTGTTTTTT. Its translation is CASRPGTGTNTGELFF.

The V and J genes are TRBV29-1 and TRBJ2-1; the match to TRBD2 covers 13 bases. Germline assignment: CDR1 SQVTM and CDR2 ANQGSEA. This CDR3 region has 16 residues. With V trimmed by 4 bases and J by 4 bases, 7 bases remained unmatched. CDR3 amino acids: CSVGLQLAGGYNEQFF. CDR3 sequence (DNA): TGCAGCGTTGGCCTCCAACTAGCGGGGGGGTACAATGAGCAGTTCTTC.

The chain employs TRBV24-1 and TRBJ1-5, with 7 bases identical to TRBD1. CDR1 KGHDR and CDR2 SFDVKD come from the germline V gene. This CDR3 is built from 13 residues. V lost 5 bases, J lost 7 bases, and 4 bases stayed unmatched. The CDR3 protein is CATSGYRGQPQHF. In DNA, the CDR3 is TGTGCCACCAGTGGTTACAGGGGCCAGCCCCAGCATTTT.

The chain carries TRBV9 and TRBJ1-3; TRBD1 aligns across 7 bases. Germline V gives CDR1 SGDLS, CDR2 YYNGEE. V gave up 5 bases and J gave up 0 bases; unmatched junction bases: 8. The CDR3 has 16 amino acids. The CDR3 reads CASSDGQVSSGNTIYF. CDR3 nucleotide sequence: TGTGCCAGCAGTGACGGACAGGTCAGCTCTGGAAACACCATATATTTT.

J is TRBJ2-2 and V is TRBV10-3; 9 nucleotides line up with TRBD1. Germline V gene lookup returns CDR1 ENHRY and CDR2 SYGVKD. V shed 5 bases and J 1 base; nucleotides not matched to a gene: 8. The CDR3 runs to 17 residues. CDR3 DNA sequence: TGTGCCATCAGTTCTAACCAGGGACAGGGGAACACCGGGGAGCTGTTTTTT. As protein: CAISSNQGQGNTGELFF.

This chain joins TRBV7-8 and TRBJ2-1, with D possibly TRBD2 on 5 matching bases. This CDR3 spans 16 amino acids. The V end was cut by 0 bases, the J end by 5 bases, with 14 bases between. The germline V gene has CDR1 SGHVS and CDR2 FQNEAQ. CDR3 region: CASSLARAGPNNEQFF. The CDR3 DNA sequence: TGTGCCAGCAGCTTAGCGCGGGCTGGGCCAAACAATGAGCAGTTCTTC.

The genes are TRBV27 and TRBJ2-5, with D possibly matching TRBD2 (7 bases). The CDR3 has 16 residues. Germline V gives CDR1 MNHEY, CDR2 SMNVEV (reference sequence). V was shortened by 1 base and J by 4 bases, with 16 bases between the two germline ends. CDR3 DNA: TGTGCCAGCAGTTTATTGACGGGGGGCAACGGAGAGACCCAGTACTTC. Translated, it gives CASSLLTGGNGETQYF.

The chain couples TRBV10-3 to TRBJ2-7; 10 nucleotides agree with TRBD1. V was clipped by 4 bases and J by 7 bases; unmatched bases: 10. CDR1 is ENHRY and CDR2 is SYGVKD in the germline V gene. CDR3 length: 15 amino acids. The CDR3 is CAISGSGTGAEEQYF. Here the CDR3 DNA reads TGTGCCATCAGTGGGTCCGGGACAGGGGCCGAAGAGCAGTACTTC.

The genes are TRBV30 and TRBJ1-2, with 8 bases aligning to TRBD1. There are 13 residues in the CDR3. V gave up 3 bases and J gave up 13 bases; unmatched junction bases: 13. In germline, CDR1 is GTSNPN, CDR2 SVGIG (reference sequence). The CDR3 spells CAWRLQGAVVCTF. The DNA for the CDR3 is TGTGCCTGGAGACTGCAGGGGGCCGTAGTCTGCACCTTC.

In DNA form, the CDR3 reads TGTGCCAGCAGTTCACAGGCGTTGAACACTGAAGCTTTCTTT. Its translation is CASSSQALNTEAFF. The chain links TRBV6-6 to TRBJ1-1; tentatively, D is TRBD1 (5 bases). Trimming stripped 4 bases from V and 0 bases from J, with 9 bases between. The germline V gene has CDR1 MNHNY and CDR2 SVGAGI (reference sequence). There are 14 residues in the CDR3.

The chain carries TRBV5-1 and TRBJ2-1; TRBD2 agrees at 7 bases. V lost 4 bases, J lost 0 bases, and 10 bases stayed unmatched. Germline CDR1 reads SGHRS; CDR2 reads YFSETQ. The CDR3 is 17 residues long. The CDR3 DNA reads as TGCGCCAGCAGCCCCGGGACTACCGCAAGCTCCTACAATGAGCAGTTCTTC. Translating gives CASSPGTTASSYNEQFF.